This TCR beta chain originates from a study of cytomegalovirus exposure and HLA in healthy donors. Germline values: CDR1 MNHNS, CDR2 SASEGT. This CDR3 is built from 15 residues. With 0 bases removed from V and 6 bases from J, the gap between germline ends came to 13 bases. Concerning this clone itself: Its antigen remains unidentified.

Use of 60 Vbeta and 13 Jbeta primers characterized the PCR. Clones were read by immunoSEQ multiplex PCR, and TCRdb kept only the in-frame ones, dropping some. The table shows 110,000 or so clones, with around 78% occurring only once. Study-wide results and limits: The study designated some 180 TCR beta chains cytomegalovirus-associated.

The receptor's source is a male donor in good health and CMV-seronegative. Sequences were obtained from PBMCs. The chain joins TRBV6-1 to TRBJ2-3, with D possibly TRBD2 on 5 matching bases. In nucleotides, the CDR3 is TGTGCCAGCAGTGAAGCGCGGGCCCGCGACGATACGCAGTATTTT. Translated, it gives CASSEARARDDTQYF.